This T cell receptor (beta chain) was obtained from a study of shared T cell receptors in the human thymus. The protocol was immunoSEQ multiplex PCR, while the TCRdb copy is restricted to in-frame clones and leaves out a portion. Of about 540,000 clones in the sample, about four fifths are singletons; the top ten hold roughly 0.013%. The germline V gene encodes CDR1 MDHEN and CDR2 SYDVKM. The CDR3 covers 16 residues. V shed 6 bases, J shed 4 bases, and the junction held 12 bases outside the gene matches. The same specimen was also included in a second study, on human thymus T cells.

Input material: thymocytes. The gene calls are TRBV28 and TRBJ2-1, with 7 nucleotides matching TRBD2. The receptor was derived from a boy under two years old with a congenital heart defect. The CDR3 sequence is CASSRTAGVHYNEQFF. The CDR3 coding sequence is TGTGCCAGCAGCCGGACGGCGGGAGTTCATTACAATGAGCAGTTCTTC.